The source of this T cell receptor beta chain is a study of T cells after yellow fever vaccination. This clonotype has a count of ten or more. Its antigen is not identified. TCR cDNA was made by 5'RACE template switching, adding a universal primer site and UMIs. TCRdb reprocessed the 5' RACE reads via MiXCR and lists one record per CDR3 protein. Of roughly 150,000 distinct CDR3 sequences in the sample, around 7.7% were seen once. Study-wide results and limits: Clones that expanded after primary vaccination mostly reappeared after the booster (just under 98% CD4, 88% CD8). CD4 and CD8 compartments shared a small share of clonotypes. There was a possibility that FACS-sorted repertoires contained abundant clonotypes contaminating from the bulk population.

V was pared by 4 bases and J by 5 bases, with 6 bases between. Germline V lookup: CDR1 MDHEN, CDR2 SYDVKM. CDR3 length: 12 amino acids. The input for sequencing was CD4+ T cells sorted from PBMCs, taken 5 days after the yellow fever booster vaccination. The chain links TRBV28 to TRBJ2-1; D may be TRBD2 (6 bases). The TCR was taken from a man aged 30 to 45 who received the YFV17D yellow fever vaccine. DNA of the CDR3: TGTGCCAGCAGTTGGGGGGACAATGAGCAGTTCTTC. As protein: CASSWGDNEQFF.